The 20 T cell receptor beta chains given below trace back to one sample, sequenced in a study of cytomegalovirus exposure and HLA in healthy donors. PCR was performed using 60 Vbeta and 13 Jbeta primers. Libraries were prepared by immunoSEQ multiplex PCR; TCRdb keeps only in-frame clonotypes and omits some of them. There are under 200,000 clones in the sample; roughly 83% occur only once, and about 0.37% lies in the top ten. Sequencing was carried out using PBMCs. The receptors derive from a boy between 2 and 10 years old in good health and CMV-seronegative.

The chain's CDR3 is CASSLGGSSGSDEQFF. CDR3 coding DNA: TGCGCCAGCAGCTTGGGCGGGAGTAGTGGTTCGGATGAGCAGTTCTTC. The genes are TRBV5-1 and TRBJ2-1; 7 positions match TRBD2. With 0 bases clipped from V and 8 bases from J, the junction kept 11 bases outside the gene matches. CDR1 and CDR2 (germline): SGHRS, YFSETQ. There are 16 residues in the CDR3.

This clone occurred a few times. The chain employs TRBV7-9 and TRBJ2-3; TRBD2 aligns across 9 bases. CDR3 size: 14 residues. J gave up 6 bases and V 5 bases, and 6 bases lay outside the gene matches. CDR1 and CDR2 (germline): SEHNR, FQNEAQ (reference sequence). CDR3 residues: CASSERTSVDTQYF. CDR3 DNA: TGTGCCAGCAGCGAACGGACTAGCGTTGATACGCAGTATTTT.

As to this clone: Other nucleotide sequences from this sample produce the same CDR3. The chain has TRBV7-7 and TRBJ2-5, with a possible D match to TRBD1 (5 bases). V dropped 3 bases and J dropped 5 bases, with 13 bases sitting between them. CDR1 and CDR2 from the germline V gene are SSHAT and FNYEAQ (reference sequence). The CDR3 runs 14 residues. The CDR3 region is CASSLETVGETQYF. The CDR3 DNA is TGTGCCAGCAGCTTGGAGACAGTTGGGGAGACCCAGTACTTC.

The chain's CDR3 is CASSARTGRDIQYF. CDR3 DNA: TGTGCCAGCAGCGCCCGGACAGGGAGGGACATTCAGTACTTC. The chain has TRBV7-6 and TRBJ2-4; a weak D match, TRBD1 (8 bases). Germline V CDR1 and CDR2: SGHVS, FNYEAQ. Trimming removed 5 bases at V and 8 bases at J, with 16 bases between. The CDR3 contains 14 residues.

The chain links TRBV5-1 to TRBJ2-3; possibly TRBD2 for D (7 bases). V lost 4 bases and J lost 0, with 12 bases in between. The CDR3 is 15 amino acids. Germline loops: CDR1 SGHRS, CDR2 YFSETQ. The CDR3 sequence is CASSRGAGSTDTQYF. The DNA for the CDR3 is TGCGCCAGCAGCCGGGGGGCCGGTAGCACAGATACGCAGTATTTT.

V usage is TRBV6-5 and J usage is TRBJ2-7; D is unresolved. Germline CDR1 and CDR2: MNHEY and SVGAGI. CDR3 length: 13 residues. V was shortened by 6 bases and J by 1 base, with 10 bases between the two germline ends. This chain's CDR3 is CASSPSKSYEQYF. As DNA, the CDR3 is TGTGCCAGCAGCCCGAGTAAATCCTACGAGCAGTACTTC.

This clone was seen a handful of times. V is TRBV25-1 and J is TRBJ1-1; tentatively, D is TRBD1 (5 bases). Trimming left V 5 bases short and J 2 bases short, with 15 bases between. This CDR3 spans 15 amino acids. Germline values: CDR1 MGHDK, CDR2 SYGVNS. The CDR3 DNA sequence: TGTGCCAGCAGTCAGCCAAAAGGGGCCAACACTGAAGCTTTCTTT. Protein sequence: CASSQPKGANTEAFF.

This clone was found once. The J gene is TRBJ2-7, the V gene TRBV6-1; D unresolved. This CDR3 spans 12 amino acids. Germline-derived CDR1 and CDR2 are MNHNS and SASEGT. Trimming took 3 bases from V and 5 from J, leaving 8 bases between them. CDR3 sequence (DNA): TGTGCCAGCAGTGAGACAAGGAACGAGCAGTACTTC. Translating it yields CASSETRNEQYF.

This chain joins TRBV18 and TRBJ1-1; 9 bases are a match to TRBD1. Losses at the gene ends were 5 bases for V and 1 base for J; bases not matched to a gene: 5. Per germline, CDR1 KGHSH and CDR2 LQKENI. The CDR3 contains 15 residues. The CDR3 DNA reads TGTGCCAGCTCAAGCCCGGGACAGGGGAACACTGAAGCTTTCTTT. Translating gives CASSSPGQGNTEAFF.

The chain employs TRBV5-1 and TRBJ2-4; 12 bases fit TRBD2. Unmatched junction bases numbered 8, after V lost 4 bases and J lost 0 bases. The CDR3 is 18 residues long. Germline values: CDR1 SGHRS, CDR2 YFSETQ. As DNA, the CDR3 is TGCGCCAGCAGCCCCGGGACTAGCGGGTCCCTAGCCAAAAACATTCAGTACTTC. Its protein product is CASSPGTSGSLAKNIQYF.

The chain employs TRBV1 and TRBJ2-1; TRBD2 is taken as the D call from the table, unchecked against the DNA. TRBV1 is designated a pseudogene. The CDR3 extends over 18 amino acids. The CDR3 protein is CTSSRSAGYRSSYNEQFF. CDR3 nucleotide sequence: TGCACCAGCAGCCGGAGCGCGGGGTACCGAAGCTCCTACAATGAGCAGTTCTTC.

The chain joins TRBV15 to TRBJ2-7; TRBD2 is a possible D gene (5 bases). V lost 7 bases, J lost 4 bases, and 17 bases lay in between. CDR1 is LNHNV and CDR2 is YYDKDF in the germline V gene (reference sequence). The CDR3 has 14 residues. The CDR3 sequence: CATTPNAGLYEQYF. CDR3 bases: TGTGCCACCACACCAAATGCGGGTCTTTACGAGCAGTACTTC. Combining the CDR3 with reference TRBV15 and TRBJ2-7 gives the whole variable domain DAMVIQNPRYQVTQFGKPVTLSCSQTLNHNVMYWYQQKSSQAPKLLFHYYDKDFNNEADTPDNFQSRRPNTSFCFLDIRSPGLGDTAMYLCATTPNAGLYEQYFGPGTRLTVT.

The chain uses TRBV5-6 and TRBJ2-3; TRBD2 aligns across 11 bases. CDR3 size: 16 residues. The V gene's germline CDR1 is SGHDT and CDR2 YYEEEE. Trimming at V came to 0 bases and at J to 3 bases, leaving 3 bases not matched to a gene. The CDR3 bases are TGTGCCAGCAGCTTGGAAGTAGCGGGAGGGACAGATACGCAGTATTTT. Translating it yields CASSLEVAGGTDTQYF.

V and J are TRBV2 and TRBJ2-7; 10 bases fit TRBD2. There are 14 residues in the CDR3. The germline gives CDR1 SNHLY, CDR2 FYNNEI. Trimming removed 2 bases from V and 7 bases from J; junction bases left unmatched: 5. CDR3 coding DNA: TGTGCCAGCAGTGAACTAGCGGGAGCGGGAGAGCAGTACTTC. Translation gives CASSELAGAGEQYF.

The chain combines TRBV18 with TRBJ2-5; 10 bases are shared with TRBD2. The V and J ends lost 5 bases and 3 bases, in that order; junction bases with no gene match: 6. CDR3 length: 15 residues. From germline, CDR1 is KGHSH and CDR2 LQKENI. The CDR3 bases are TGTGCCAGCTCATTCGGGACTAGCGTGAAAGAGACCCAGTACTTC. Its protein product is CASSFGTSVKETQYF.

The chain recombines TRBV2 with TRBJ2-7; D unclear. CDR1 SNHLY and CDR2 FYNNEI come from the germline V gene. The germline V and J ends were trimmed by 5 bases and 3 bases, with 14 bases remaining between them. The CDR3 is made up of 14 amino acids. CDR3 region: CASSTGAIGYEQYF. Here the CDR3 DNA reads TGTGCCAGCAGTACGGGTGCGATTGGCTACGAGCAGTACTTC.

The gene calls are TRBV9 and TRBJ1-5; a weak D match, TRBD1 (5 bases). Germline V gene sequence: CDR1 SGDLS, CDR2 YYNGEE. V was trimmed by 0 bases and J by 0 bases, leaving 16 bases between them. This CDR3 region has 18 residues. This chain's CDR3 is CASSVGAGTTDSNQPQHF. For the CDR3, the DNA is TGTGCCAGCAGCGTAGGGGCGGGGACTACCGATAGCAATCAGCCCCAGCATTTT.

This clone has a handful of counts. The chain carries TRBV5-5 and TRBJ2-3; 11 bases line up with TRBD2. The V segment lost 5 bases and the J segment 5 bases; nucleotides outside the gene matches: 7. This CDR3 comprises 15 residues. Germline assignment: CDR1 SGHKS and CDR2 YYEKEE (reference sequence). This CDR3 reads CASRKLAGDGDTQYF. CDR3 bases: TGTGCCAGCAGAAAACTAGCGGGAGATGGAGATACGCAGTATTTT.

This rearrangement joins TRBV6-5 to TRBJ2-6; no firm D call. This CDR3 is built from 16 residues. V was trimmed by 0 bases and J by 1 base, leaving 7 bases between them. Germline V gene sequence: CDR1 MNHEY, CDR2 SVGAGI. CDR3 region: CASSYSLPSGANVLTF. The CDR3 nucleotides are TGTGCCAGCAGTTACTCCCTCCCGTCTGGGGCCAACGTCCTGACTTTC.

The chain carries TRBV4-1 and TRBJ1-2; TRBD1 aligns across 11 bases. The ends lost 2 bases at V and 2 bases at J; junction bases unmatched: 1. CDR3 length: 15 residues. Looked up from germline, CDR1 is MGHRA and CDR2 is YSYEKL. The CDR3 DNA is TGCGCCAGCAGCCAAAGGACAGGGGGCAACTATGGCTACACCTTC. It translates to CASSQRTGGNYGYTF.